A single sample is the source of the 5 T cell receptor beta chains below, sequenced in a study of blood T cell repertoires in COVID-19. Clones were read by immunoSEQ multiplex PCR, and TCRdb kept only the in-frame ones, dropping some. The profile covers about 100,000 clones, with roughly 84% appearing a single time and around 2.2% taken by the ten largest. Input material: peripheral blood. These receptors were taken from a human donor in a cohort sampled during active COVID-19.

Concerning this clone: Germline is not matched at one junction end, which may reflect a read error. Distinct nucleotide sequences in the sample also encode this CDR3. In DNA form, the CDR3 reads TGTGCTAGCGGTTTGGTGCAGGGGCCCAACTATGGCTACACCTTC. Encoded protein: CASGLVQGPNYGYTF. The gene calls are TRBV12-5 and TRBJ1-2; weak D call: TRBD1 (6 bases). CDR3 length equals 15 residues. Germline V gene lookup returns CDR1 LGHNT and CDR2 FRNRAP. Full variable domain (remainder filled in from reference TRBV12-5 and TRBJ1-2): DARVTQTPRHKVTEMGQEVTMRCQPILGHNTVFWYRQTMMQGLELLAYFRNRAPLDDSGMPKDRFSAEMPDATLATLKIQPSEPRDSAVYFCASGLVQGPNYGYTFGSGTRLTVV.

The chain links TRBV5-1 to TRBJ2-7, with 7 positions matching TRBD1. The V gene end was trimmed by 3 bases and the J gene end by 7 bases; junction bases not matched to a gene: 10. Germline CDR1 and CDR2: SGHRS and YFSETQ. The CDR3 runs 14 residues. In DNA, the CDR3 is TGCGCCAGCAGCTCGGGAACAGGGGTCCGGGAGCAGTACTTC. This gives the protein CASSSGTGVREQYF. The full variable domain, in which reference TRBV5-1 and TRBJ2-7 provide the parts outside the CDR3, is KAGVTQTPRYLIKTRGQQVTLSCSPISGHRSVSWYQQTPGQGLQFLFEYFSETQRNKGNFPGRFSGRQFSNSRSEMNVSTLELGDSALYLCASSSGTGVREQYFGPGTRLTVT.

V is TRBV7-2 and J is TRBJ1-2, with TRBD1 matching over 7 bases. Per the germline V gene, CDR1 is SGHTA and CDR2 is FQGNSA. The trim removed 4 bases at V and 4 bases at J, leaving 9 bases unmatched. This CDR3 has 15 residues. The CDR3: CASSSQGVLSYGYTF. The DNA for the CDR3 is TGTGCCAGCAGCTCGCAGGGGGTCCTCTCCTATGGCTACACCTTC.

The V and J genes are TRBV29-1 and TRBJ1-1; D unresolved. There are 14 residues in the CDR3. CDR1 and CDR2 from the germline V gene are SQVTM and ANQGSEA. V was cut by 4 bases and J by 1 base, with 13 bases left in between. In DNA form, the CDR3 reads TGCAGCGTTGGGTTCCTGGCCCGGAACACTGAAGCTTTCTTT. Protein product: CSVGFLARNTEAFF.

J is TRBJ2-3 and V is TRBV11-2; 12 nucleotides match TRBD2. The V segment lost 5 bases and the J segment 4 bases; nucleotides outside the gene matches: 4. CDR1 is SGHAT and CDR2 is FQNNGV in the germline V gene. This CDR3 contains 15 residues. The CDR3 loop is CASSTRLAGADTQYF. The CDR3 bases are TGTGCCAGCAGCACCCGACTAGCGGGGGCAGATACGCAGTATTTT.